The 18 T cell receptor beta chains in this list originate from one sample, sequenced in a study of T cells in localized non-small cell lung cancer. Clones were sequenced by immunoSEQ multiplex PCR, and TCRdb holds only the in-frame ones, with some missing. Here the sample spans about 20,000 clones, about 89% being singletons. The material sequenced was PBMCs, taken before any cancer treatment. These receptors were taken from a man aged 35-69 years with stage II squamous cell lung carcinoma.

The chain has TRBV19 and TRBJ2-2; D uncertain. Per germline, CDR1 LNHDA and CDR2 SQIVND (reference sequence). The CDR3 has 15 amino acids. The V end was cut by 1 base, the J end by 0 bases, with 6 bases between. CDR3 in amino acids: CASSIGRANTGELFF. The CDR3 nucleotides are TGTGCCAGTAGTATAGGACGAGCGAACACCGGGGAGCTGTTTTTT.

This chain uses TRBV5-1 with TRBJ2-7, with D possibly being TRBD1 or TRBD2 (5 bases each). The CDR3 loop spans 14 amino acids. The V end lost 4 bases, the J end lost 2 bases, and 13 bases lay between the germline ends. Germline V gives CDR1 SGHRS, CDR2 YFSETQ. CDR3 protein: CASSPGRRTYEQYF. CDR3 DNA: TGCGCCAGCAGCCCGGGACGGCGGACCTACGAGCAGTACTTC.

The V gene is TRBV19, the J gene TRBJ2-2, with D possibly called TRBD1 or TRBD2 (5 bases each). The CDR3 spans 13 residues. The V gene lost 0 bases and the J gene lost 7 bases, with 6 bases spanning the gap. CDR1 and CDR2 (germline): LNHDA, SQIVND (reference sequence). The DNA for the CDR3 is TGTGCCAGTAGTATAGATGGGGGCGGGGAGCTGTTTTTT. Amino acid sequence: CASSIDGGGELFF.

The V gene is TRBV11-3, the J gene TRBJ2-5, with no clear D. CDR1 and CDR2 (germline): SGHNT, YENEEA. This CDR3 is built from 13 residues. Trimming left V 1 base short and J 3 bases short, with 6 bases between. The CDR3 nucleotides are TGTGCCAGCAGCTTAGTATGGGAAGAGACCCAGTACTTC. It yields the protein CASSLVWEETQYF.

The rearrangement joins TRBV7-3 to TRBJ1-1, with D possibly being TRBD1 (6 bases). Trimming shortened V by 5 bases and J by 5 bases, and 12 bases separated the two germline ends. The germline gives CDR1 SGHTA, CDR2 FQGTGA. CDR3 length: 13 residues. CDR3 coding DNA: TGTGCCAGCAGCCCTACAGGGCCAACTGAAGCTTTCTTT. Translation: CASSPTGPTEAFF. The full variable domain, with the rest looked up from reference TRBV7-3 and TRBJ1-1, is GAGVSQTPSNKVTEKGKYVELRCDPISGHTALYWYRQSLGQGPEFLIYFQGTGAADDSGLPNDRFFAVRPEGSVSTLKIQRTERGDSAVYLCASSPTGPTEAFFGQGTRLTVV.

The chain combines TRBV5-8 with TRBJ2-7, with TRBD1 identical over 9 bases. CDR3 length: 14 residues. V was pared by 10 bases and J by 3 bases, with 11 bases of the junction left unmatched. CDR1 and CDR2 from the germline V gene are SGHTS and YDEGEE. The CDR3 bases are TGTGCCTCCCTGGGACAGGGCCTTTTCTACGAGCAGTACTTC. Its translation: CASLGQGLFYEQYF.

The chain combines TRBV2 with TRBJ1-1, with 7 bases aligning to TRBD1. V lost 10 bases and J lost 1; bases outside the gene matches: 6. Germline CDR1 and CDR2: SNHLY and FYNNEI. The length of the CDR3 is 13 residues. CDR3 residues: CATTTGQNTEAFF. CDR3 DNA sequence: TGTGCCACGACGACAGGGCAGAACACTGAAGCTTTCTTT.

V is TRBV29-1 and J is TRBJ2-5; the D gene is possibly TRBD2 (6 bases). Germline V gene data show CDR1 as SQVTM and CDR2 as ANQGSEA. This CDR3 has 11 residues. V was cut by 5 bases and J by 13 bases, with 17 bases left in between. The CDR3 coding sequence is TGCAGCGTTTGGGGAGCGGGCGTAGTGTACTTC. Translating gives CSVWGAGVVYF.

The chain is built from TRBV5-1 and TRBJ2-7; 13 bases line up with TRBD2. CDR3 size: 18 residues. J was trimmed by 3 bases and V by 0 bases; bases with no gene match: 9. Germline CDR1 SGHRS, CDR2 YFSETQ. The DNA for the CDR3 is TGCGCCAGCAGCTTGGGGACTAGCGGGAGCCAGAATATCTACGAGCAGTACTTC. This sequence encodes CASSLGTSGSQNIYEQYF.

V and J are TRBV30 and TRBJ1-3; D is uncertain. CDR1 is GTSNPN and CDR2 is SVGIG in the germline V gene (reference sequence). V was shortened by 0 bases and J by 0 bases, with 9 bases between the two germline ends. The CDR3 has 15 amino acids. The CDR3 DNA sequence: TGTGCCTGGAGTGTACCGGCATTCTCTGGAAACACCATATATTTT. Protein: CAWSVPAFSGNTIYF.

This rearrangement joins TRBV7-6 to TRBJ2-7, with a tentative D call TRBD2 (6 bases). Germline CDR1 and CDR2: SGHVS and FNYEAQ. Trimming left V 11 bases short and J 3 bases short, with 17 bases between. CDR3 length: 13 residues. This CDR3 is CAGGADLDYEQYF. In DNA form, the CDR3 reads TGTGCCGGAGGGGCCGACCTCGACTACGAGCAGTACTTC.

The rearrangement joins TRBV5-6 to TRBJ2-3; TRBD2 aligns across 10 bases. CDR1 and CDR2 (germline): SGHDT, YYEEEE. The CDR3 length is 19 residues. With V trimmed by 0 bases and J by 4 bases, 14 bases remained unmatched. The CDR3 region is CASSLVDSGGLWNPDTQYF. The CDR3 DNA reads TGTGCCAGCAGCTTGGTGGATAGCGGGGGGCTATGGAACCCAGATACGCAGTATTTT.

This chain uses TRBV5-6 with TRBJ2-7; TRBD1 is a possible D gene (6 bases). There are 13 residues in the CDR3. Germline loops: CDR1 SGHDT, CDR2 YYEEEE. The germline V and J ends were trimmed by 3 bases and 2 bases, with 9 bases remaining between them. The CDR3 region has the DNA TGTGCCAGCAGCTCGGACAGTACCTACGAGCAGTACTTC. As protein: CASSSDSTYEQYF.

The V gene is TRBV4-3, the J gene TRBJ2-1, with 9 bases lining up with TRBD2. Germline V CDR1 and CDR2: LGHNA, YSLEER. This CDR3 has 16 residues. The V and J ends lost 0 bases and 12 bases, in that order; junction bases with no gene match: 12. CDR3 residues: CASSQDRMGSGSLQFF. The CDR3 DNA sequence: TGCGCCAGCAGCCAAGATAGGATGGGTAGCGGGAGTTTGCAGTTCTTC.

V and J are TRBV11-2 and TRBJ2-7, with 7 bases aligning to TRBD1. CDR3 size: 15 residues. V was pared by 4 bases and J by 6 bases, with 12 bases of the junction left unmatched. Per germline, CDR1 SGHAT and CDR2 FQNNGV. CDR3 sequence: CASSSSGTAHSEQYF. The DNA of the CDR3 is TGTGCCAGCAGCTCTTCAGGGACAGCCCATTCCGAGCAGTACTTC.

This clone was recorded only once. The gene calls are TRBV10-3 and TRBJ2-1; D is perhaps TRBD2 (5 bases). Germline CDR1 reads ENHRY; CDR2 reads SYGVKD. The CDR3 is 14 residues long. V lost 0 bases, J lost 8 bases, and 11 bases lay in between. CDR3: CAISESTRSDEQFF. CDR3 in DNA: TGTGCCATCAGTGAGTCCACTAGGAGCGATGAGCAGTTCTTC.

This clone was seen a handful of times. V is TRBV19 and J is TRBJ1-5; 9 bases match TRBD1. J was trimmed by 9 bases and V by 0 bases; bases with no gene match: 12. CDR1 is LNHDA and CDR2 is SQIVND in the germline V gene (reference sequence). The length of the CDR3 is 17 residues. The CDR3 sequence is CASSIDADRGVNRPQHF. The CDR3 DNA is TGTGCCAGTAGTATAGACGCTGACAGGGGGGTTAATAGGCCCCAGCATTTT.

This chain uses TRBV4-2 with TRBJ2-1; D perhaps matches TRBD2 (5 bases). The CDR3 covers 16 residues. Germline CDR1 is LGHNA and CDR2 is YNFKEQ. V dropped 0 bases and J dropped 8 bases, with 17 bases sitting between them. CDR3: CASSQDEGRVSDEQFF. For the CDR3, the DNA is TGTGCCAGCAGCCAAGATGAAGGGCGGGTCAGCGATGAGCAGTTCTTC.